Here is one TCR beta chain with its context. What it binds is unknown. TCRdb's copy holds only in-frame clones and misses some; the assay was immunoSEQ multiplex PCR. The data show tens of thousands of clones, with around three quarters seen just once and approximately 16% held by the top ten. The CDR3 has 15 amino acids. Trimming at V came to 5 bases and at J to 2 bases, leaving 5 bases not matched to a gene. Germline loops: CDR1 LNHDA, CDR2 SQIVND (reference sequence). The record originates from a study of vaccination effects on CD4 cells after COVID-19. Viral peptide pool expansion of antigen-specific CD4+ T cells preceded sequencing in the ViraFEST assay. Once cultured for more than nine days, the cells underwent separation to obtain CD4+ T cells.

V gene TRBV19 combines with J gene TRBJ1-3; 8 bases align to TRBD1. This material consisted of CD4+ T cells from PBMCs cultured with HCoV-229E spike peptides, taken before COVID-19 vaccination. The source is a human donor who received a COVID-19 vaccine. CDR3 in amino acids: CASSAQTGAGNTIYF. The CDR3 DNA reads TGTGCCAGTAGTGCCCAGACAGGGGCTGGAAACACCATATATTTT.